The 17 T cell receptor beta chains reported below all come from one sample, sequenced in a study of human T cells and chemical hapten exposure. TCRdb reprocessed the RACE reads via MiXCR and lists one record per CDR3 protein. The sample holds 280,000 or so distinct CDR3 sequences, roughly 8% seen once. Documented time point: pre-sensitization, week 0. Sample treatment: therapeutic diphenylcyclopropenone sensitization with weekly scalp DPC. The specimen was whole blood, collected in connection with sensitization to the hapten diphenylcyclopropenone (DPC). These receptors were taken from a man aged 18 to 29 with alopecia areata. Some clones in this sample may be carry-over from other donors' samples.

This chain joins TRBV29-1 and TRBJ2-7; the D gene could be TRBD1 or TRBD2 (7 bases each). The CDR3 contains 11 residues. V was pared by 5 bases and J by 6 bases, with 11 bases between. CDR1 SQVTM and CDR2 ANQGSEA come from the germline V gene. The CDR3 sequence: CSVTRGGEQYV. CDR3 coding DNA: TGCAGCGTTACCAGGGGGGGCGAGCAGTACGTC.

The chain combines TRBV6-1 with TRBJ2-7, with D perhaps TRBD1 or TRBD2 (5 bases each). The V end was cut by 6 bases, the J end by 5 bases, with 17 bases between. Germline loops: CDR1 MNHNS, CDR2 SASEGT. The CDR3 is 14 amino acids. This chain's CDR3 is CASRSTAPRDEQYF. CDR3 nucleotides: TGTGCCAGCAGATCGACAGCACCGAGGGACGAGCAGTACTTC.

The V gene is TRBV7-2, the J gene TRBJ2-4, with D maybe TRBD1 (6 bases). This CDR3 region has 19 residues. Germline V gene data show CDR1 as SGHTA and CDR2 as FQGNSA. Trimming took 5 bases from V and 0 from J, leaving 23 bases between them. The CDR3 here is CASSKYNTDSTKAKNIQYF. The CDR3 region has the DNA TGTGCCAGCAGCAAGTATAACACGGACAGTACAAAAGCCAAAAACATTCAGTACTTC.

There are a few counts of this clonotype. V usage is TRBV24-1 and J usage is TRBJ2-3, with 8 nucleotides matching TRBD1. CDR1 is KGHDR and CDR2 is SFDVKD in the germline V gene. V was pared by 3 bases and J by 4 bases, with 11 bases of the junction left unmatched. CDR3 length: 17 residues. CDR3 DNA: TGTGCCACCAGTGATAGTAGGCCAGGGGGCCGTCCAGATACGCAGTATTTT. Translated, it gives CATSDSRPGGRPDTQYF.

This clonotype was detected ten times or more. The chain is built from TRBV7-9 and TRBJ1-2, with a weak D call TRBD1 (5 bases). CDR1 is SEHNR, CDR2 FQNEAQ, per germline (reference sequence). The CDR3 totals 14 residues. The V end was cut by 4 bases, the J end by 4 bases, with 13 bases between. The CDR3 nucleotides are TGTGCCAGCAGCTCCATGACAGCCCGCTATGGCTACACCTTC. Translation gives CASSSMTARYGYTF.

This clonotype was seen a few times. The V and J genes are TRBV6-5 and TRBJ2-3; D ambiguous. The V end was cut by 3 bases, the J end by 4 bases, with 11 bases between. Germline V gives CDR1 MNHEY, CDR2 SVGAGI. The length of the CDR3 is 14 residues. CDR3 coding DNA: TGTGCCAGCAGTTATTTAGGGCGGCCAGATACGCAGTATTTT. It encodes CASSYLGRPDTQYF.

J is TRBJ1-2 and V is TRBV2; D might be TRBD1 (6 bases). The CDR3 runs 13 residues. Germline V gene data show CDR1 as SNHLY and CDR2 as FYNNEI. V shed 5 bases and J shed 4 bases, with 11 bases lying between them. The CDR3 DNA is TGTGCCAGCAGTAACAGGGAAAGCTATGGCTACACCTTC. Translated: CASSNRESYGYTF.

At least ten counts were recorded for this clonotype. This sequence joins TRBV11-2 and TRBJ1-2; the match to TRBD1 covers 9 bases. Trimming at V came to 5 bases and at J to 4 bases, leaving 8 bases not matched to a gene. Germline V CDR1 and CDR2: SGHAT, FQNNGV. CDR3 length: 15 amino acids. CDR3 protein: CASSPGQGRSYGYTF. CDR3 in DNA: TGTGCCAGCAGCCCGGGACAGGGTAGGAGCTATGGCTACACCTTC.

This clonotype appeared a few times. Here the CDR3 reads CASSQELLAGVYEQYF. The CDR3 DNA sequence: TGCGCCAGCAGCCAAGAATTATTGGCAGGGGTGTACGAGCAGTACTTC. This sequence joins TRBV4-3 and TRBJ2-7; a weak D match, TRBD1 (6 bases). This CDR3 has 16 residues. Trimming took 0 bases from V and 4 from J, leaving 16 bases between them. CDR1 is LGHNA and CDR2 is YSLEER in the germline V gene.

As regards this clonotype: Given a much more abundant clone one base away, this may be a read error. The rearrangement uses TRBV20-1 and TRBJ1-3; D ambiguous. Trimming removed 3 bases from V and 0 bases from J, with 3 bases in between. The CDR3 length is 12 residues. Germline V gene sequence: CDR1 DFQATT, CDR2 SNEGSKA (reference sequence). In DNA form, the CDR3 reads TGCAGTGCTAGGGGCTCTGGAAACACCATATATTTT. Translating it yields CSARGSGNTIYF.

This clonotype was found once. V is TRBV11-2 and J is TRBJ2-2; D gene uncertain. CDR1 and CDR2 (germline): SGHAT, FQNNGV. Trimming shortened V by 1 base and J by 7 bases, and 7 bases separated the two germline ends. The CDR3 is 13 residues long. The CDR3 nucleotides are TGTGCCAGCAGCTTAGTAGAAGGCGGGGAGCTGTTTTTT. It codes for CASSLVEGGELFF.

This clonotype has a count of ten or more. The chain carries TRBV6-2 or TRBV6-3 and TRBJ1-5; TRBD1 aligns across 8 bases. The J segment lost 8 bases and the V segment lost 2 bases, leaving 8 bases of the junction unmatched. The CDR3 has 15 residues. Looked up from germline, CDR1 is MNHEY and CDR2 is SVGEGT. The CDR3 nucleotides are TGTGCCAGCAGTTACGTGGGACAGGTCCAAAAGCCCCAGCATTTT. This codes for CASSYVGQVQKPQHF.

V gene TRBV3-1 combines with J gene TRBJ2-2, with D tentatively TRBD1 or TRBD2 (5 bases each). The CDR3 has 14 amino acids. Germline loops: CDR1 LGHDT, CDR2 YNNKEL (reference sequence). Trimming stripped 3 bases from V and 6 bases from J, with 11 bases between. The CDR3 coding sequence is TGTGCCAGCAGCCACTCTGGGGGAGCCGGGGAGCTGTTTTTT. Translation gives CASSHSGGAGELFF.

This clonotype was counted many times. V is TRBV7-2 and J is TRBJ2-3, with D perhaps assigned TRBD1 or TRBD2 (5 bases each). The CDR3 covers 14 residues. Germline CDR1 SGHTA, CDR2 FQGNSA. With 1 base removed from V and 5 bases from J, the gap between germline ends came to 10 bases. The CDR3 is CASSLGGAGDTQYF. The CDR3 DNA is TGTGCCAGCAGCTTAGGGGGCGCGGGAGATACGCAGTATTTT.

The sample holds a few counts of this clonotype. The genes are TRBV6-5 and TRBJ2-5; 7 bases agree with TRBD1. The J segment lost 1 base and the V segment lost 4 bases, leaving 9 bases of the junction unmatched. The CDR3 is 16 residues long. Germline V gene data show CDR1 as MNHEY and CDR2 as SVGAGI. The CDR3 loop reads CASSSEPRDSQETQYF. The CDR3 DNA sequence: TGTGCCAGCAGTTCGGAGCCCCGGGACAGCCAAGAGACCCAGTACTTC.

This clonotype occurred a few times. The genes are TRBV29-1 and TRBJ2-1; a possible D gene is TRBD1 (6 bases). With 1 base removed from V and 5 bases from J, the gap between germline ends came to 15 bases. The CDR3 length is 15 residues. Germline CDR1 is SQVTM and CDR2 is ANQGSEA. This CDR3 is CSVEVSQGINNEQFF. In DNA, the CDR3 is TGCAGCGTTGAAGTGAGCCAGGGGATAAACAATGAGCAGTTCTTC.

This clonotype was observed many times. This chain uses TRBV29-1 with TRBJ1-1; 7 positions match TRBD1. Germline assignment: CDR1 SQVTM and CDR2 ANQGSEA. The CDR3 spans 14 residues. With V trimmed by 5 bases and J by 0 bases, 6 bases remained unmatched. CDR3 sequence reads: CSVHRGGVNTEAFF. The CDR3 region has the DNA TGCAGCGTTCACAGGGGAGGGGTGAACACTGAAGCTTTCTTT.